Each of the 30 T cell receptor beta chains below was sequenced from the same sample in a study of T cells in Graves' hyperthyroidism and ophthalmopathy. Amplified TCR beta CDR3 regions derived from RNA transcripts. In the first-round RT-PCR of the TCR CDR3, the HTBI primer set was used. TCRdb itself ran the multiplex PCR reads through MiXCR, one entry per CDR3 protein. The top ten clones hold around 24% of a sample with around 300,000 distinct CDR3 sequences, approximately 13% of them seen once. Sequencing was done on a sample of blood. These receptors were obtained from a woman in her twenties or thirties with Graves' hyperthyroidism.

This clonotype was seen a few times. The chain combines TRBV7-8 with TRBJ1-1, with D possibly TRBD1 on 6 matching bases. The germline V gene encodes CDR1 SGHVS and CDR2 FQNEAQ. V lost 2 bases to trimming and J lost 2 bases, with 15 bases between them. The CDR3 contains 16 residues. This CDR3 reads CASSLSRGYENTEAFF. The CDR3 bases are TGTGCCAGCAGCTTATCCAGGGGCTATGAAAACACTGAAGCTTTCTTT. The entire variable domain, with the rest obtained from reference TRBV7-8 and TRBJ1-1, is as follows: GAGVSQSPRYKVAKRGQDVALRCDPISGHVSLFWYQQALGQGPEFLTYFQNEAQLDKSGLPSDRFFAERPEGSVSTLKIQRTQQEDSAVYLCASSLSRGYENTEAFFGQGTRLTVV.

This clonotype came up many times. This chain links TRBV24-1 with TRBJ2-7; 7 nucleotides agree with TRBD2. This CDR3 has 15 amino acids. Trimming cost V 7 bases and J 2 bases; bases outside gene matches: 10. The V gene's germline CDR1 is KGHDR and CDR2 SFDVKD. CDR3 region: CATSDPSGNPYEQYF. The CDR3 bases are TGTGCCACCAGCGACCCTAGCGGAAACCCCTACGAGCAGTACTTC.

Many counts were recorded for this clonotype. This chain connects TRBV2 to TRBJ2-1; 10 bases map to TRBD2. Germline V lookup: CDR1 SNHLY, CDR2 FYNNEI. This CDR3 region has 23 residues. V shed 1 base, J shed 1 base, and the junction held 22 bases outside the gene matches. DNA for the CDR3: TGTGCCAGCAGTGAAGAGGGGGCTGGGACACTGTGGCTAGCGGGAGTTTCCTACAATGAGCAGTTCTTC. Its protein product is CASSEEGAGTLWLAGVSYNEQFF. Based on the CDR3 plus reference TRBV2 and TRBJ2-1, the full variable domain is EPEVTQTPSHQVTQMGQEVILRCVPISNHLYFYWYRQILGQKVEFLVSFYNNEISEKSEIFDDQFSVERPDGSNFTLKIRSTKLEDSAMYFCASSEEGAGTLWLAGVSYNEQFFGPGTRLTVL.

This clonotype has ten or more counts. This chain uses TRBV19 with TRBJ1-2; D possibly corresponds to TRBD1 (6 bases). In germline, CDR1 is LNHDA, CDR2 SQIVND (reference sequence). The CDR3 contains 15 residues. Trimming stripped 5 bases from V and 1 base from J, with 14 bases between. The CDR3 reads CASSLGGHRNYGYTF. Here the CDR3 DNA reads TGTGCCAGTAGTTTGGGGGGCCACCGTAACTATGGCTACACCTTC.

The V call is TRBV12-3 or TRBV12-4, the J call TRBJ1-3; D gene ambiguous. CDR3 length: 14 amino acids. V lost 10 bases and J 2 bases, leaving 15 bases between the germline ends. The CDR3 here is CAIDYGGPGNTIYF. DNA for the CDR3: TGTGCCATCGATTACGGCGGCCCTGGAAACACCATATATTTT.

This clonotype showed up just a few times. The CDR3 nucleotides are TGCAGTGCTGGCCCGGTGGGACTAGCGGGAGAGGCAGGGTTGACAGATACGCAGTATTTT. It specifies CSAGPVGLAGEAGLTDTQYF. This chain links TRBV20-1 with TRBJ2-3, with 14 positions matching TRBD2. CDR1 is DFQATT and CDR2 is SNEGSKA in the germline V gene (reference sequence). The CDR3 sequence is 20 residues long. With 5 bases clipped from V and 3 bases from J, the junction kept 19 bases outside the gene matches.

This clonotype was observed many times. The J gene is TRBJ2-1, the V gene TRBV20-1; D might be TRBD1 (5 bases). This CDR3 has 16 amino acids. Trimming cost V 5 bases and J 7 bases, with 24 bases left between them. Germline lookup yields CDR1 DFQATT and CDR2 SNEGSKA (reference sequence). DNA for the CDR3: TGCAGTGCTGAACTAAGACAGCCTGATCTTTTAAATGAGCAGTTCTTC. This sequence encodes CSAELRQPDLLNEQFF.

The table lists this clonotype with many counts. The CDR3 spells CSARDLLPYEQYF. In nucleotides, the CDR3 is TGCAGTGCTAGAGATCTCTTGCCCTACGAGCAGTACTTC. The rearrangement joins TRBV20-1 to TRBJ2-7; D remains ambiguous. V lost 0 bases to trimming and J lost 2 bases, with 8 bases between them. The length of the CDR3 is 13 residues. Germline loops: CDR1 DFQATT, CDR2 SNEGSKA (reference sequence).

This clonotype has a handful of counts. V and J are TRBV28 and TRBJ2-2, with a tentative D call TRBD1 (6 bases). V lost 8 bases and J 7 bases, leaving 26 bases between the germline ends. This CDR3 spans 17 amino acids. CDR1 is MDHEN and CDR2 is SYDVKM in the germline V gene. CDR3: CASLPSSRGTLGGELFF. The CDR3 coding sequence is TGTGCCAGCTTACCGTCTTCCAGGGGTACCTTGGGCGGGGAGCTGTTTTTT.

This clonotype was seen many times. V gene TRBV7-9 combines with J gene TRBJ2-2; D not certain. The CDR3 length is 15 residues. CDR1 and CDR2 (germline): SEHNR, FQNEAQ (reference sequence). Between the trimmed V and J ends, which lost 5 bases and 3 bases, there was a span of 13 bases. Here the CDR3 reads CASSPRPWDTGELFF. The DNA of the CDR3 is TGTGCCAGCAGCCCCCGCCCGTGGGACACCGGGGAGCTGTTTTTT.

The CDR3 sequence is CSAAGQGLEQYF. The DNA of the CDR3 is TGCAGTGCAGCGGGACAGGGCCTTGAGCAGTACTTC. This chain links TRBV20-1 with TRBJ2-7; TRBD1 aligns across 9 bases. Germline lookup yields CDR1 DFQATT and CDR2 SNEGSKA (reference sequence). The CDR3 extends over 12 amino acids. The trim removed 6 bases at V and 7 bases at J, leaving 7 bases unmatched.

This clonotype was recorded many times. The chain is built from TRBV3-1 and TRBJ1-1, with no clear D. CDR3 length: 13 amino acids. Germline-derived CDR1 and CDR2 are LGHDT and YNNKEL (reference sequence). The V gene lost 1 base and the J gene lost 1 base, with 4 bases spanning the gap. The CDR3 is CASSQGPNTEAFF. In DNA, the CDR3 is TGTGCCAGCAGCCAAGGACCGAACACTGAAGCTTTCTTT.

This chain joins TRBV20-1 and TRBJ2-1, with D possibly being TRBD1 (6 bases). Germline assignment: CDR1 DFQATT and CDR2 SNEGSKA (reference sequence). Trimming removed 3 bases from V and 1 base from J, with 13 bases in between. The CDR3 covers 15 residues. In nucleotides, the CDR3 is TGCAGTGCTAGGGACAGAGAGAAGTCCTACAATGAGCAGTTCTTC. It encodes CSARDREKSYNEQFF.

The J gene is TRBJ2-4, the V gene TRBV20-1; TRBD2 might be the D (6 bases). The V gene lost 5 bases and the J gene lost 6 bases, with 20 bases spanning the gap. The CDR3 has 15 residues. Germline V CDR1 and CDR2: DFQATT, SNEGSKA (reference sequence). The CDR3 sequence: CSAWDLDEGLNIQYF. The CDR3 nucleotides are TGCAGTGCTTGGGATCTCGATGAGGGACTAAACATTCAGTACTTC.

This clonotype was counted only a few times. An end of the junction differs from the germline gene, which may be a read error. Here the CDR3 DNA reads TGTGCCAGCGGTTTATACACTGAAGCTTTCTTT. This codes for CASGLYTEAFF. The chain links TRBV12-3 or TRBV12-4 to TRBJ1-1; D gene ambiguous. The CDR3 is made up of 11 amino acids.

This clonotype was observed a few times. The rearrangement links TRBV5-4 to TRBJ1-5, with D unclear. The CDR3 runs to 17 residues. V gave up 4 bases and J gave up 5 bases, with 22 bases separating them. The germline CDR1 and CDR2 sequences are SGHNT and YYREEE (reference sequence). The CDR3 sequence is CASSRAEGQRGYQPQHF. CDR3 bases: TGTGCCAGCAGCCGAGCCGAAGGGCAGAGAGGGTATCAGCCCCAGCATTTT.

This clonotype was recorded many times. The genes are TRBV5-4 and TRBJ2-7; TRBD2 is a possible D gene (6 bases). V dropped 4 bases and J dropped 2 bases, with 10 bases sitting between them. Germline values: CDR1 SGHNT, CDR2 YYREEE (reference sequence). This CDR3 region has 13 residues. In DNA, the CDR3 is TGTGCCAGCAGCAGGACGGGAGCCTACGAGCAGTACTTC. The encoded protein is CASSRTGAYEQYF.

This chain links TRBV27 with TRBJ2-1; 9 bases agree with TRBD2. The CDR3 contains 16 residues. In germline, CDR1 is MNHEY, CDR2 SMNVEV (reference sequence). With V trimmed by 5 bases and J by 8 bases, 13 bases remained unmatched. CDR3 in DNA: TGTGCCAGCAGTGAGGTGGGGACTAGCCCGACGGATGAGCAGTTCTTC. Protein: CASSEVGTSPTDEQFF.

There are a few counts of this clonotype. The V and J genes are TRBV9 and TRBJ2-7; TRBD2 agrees at 12 bases. J gave up 7 bases and V 6 bases, and 14 bases lay outside the gene matches. CDR1 and CDR2 (germline): SGDLS, YYNGEE. The CDR3 runs to 16 residues. The CDR3 nucleotides are TGTGCCAGCACGCCAACTGTGGGACTAGCGGGTGGTGAGCAGTACTTC. Its translation is CASTPTVGLAGGEQYF.

This clonotype was seen ten or more times. The CDR3 bases are TGTGCCAGCAGCCTCGGACGAGGGGATACGCAGTATTTT. Encoded protein: CASSLGRGDTQYF. The chain uses TRBV11-3 and TRBJ2-3; perhaps TRBD2 as D (5 bases). Germline CDR1 and CDR2: SGHNT and YENEEA. Trimming took off 5 bases at V and 6 bases at J, with 12 bases between the two ends. CDR3 length equals 13 residues.

This clonotype was seen ten or more times. The rearrangement joins TRBV6-2 or TRBV6-3 to TRBJ1-1; 10 bases match TRBD1. Germline loops: CDR1 MNHEY, CDR2 SVGEGT. V shed 6 bases and J 7 bases; nucleotides not matched to a gene: 5. This CDR3 region has 13 residues. CDR3 nucleotide sequence: TGTGCCAGCAGCGACAGGGGGCACGGTGAAGCTTTCTTT. Protein: CASSDRGHGEAFF.

This clonotype was detected ten times or more. The chain is built from TRBV2 and TRBJ2-1; D might be TRBD1 (6 bases). Trimming cost V 2 bases and J 7 bases, with 15 bases left between them. The CDR3 is 15 amino acids. The germline V gene has CDR1 SNHLY and CDR2 FYNNEI. CDR3 sequence reads: CASSEQDRVLNEQFF. DNA for the CDR3: TGTGCCAGCAGTGAACAGGACAGAGTTTTAAATGAGCAGTTCTTC.

As regards this clonotype: The CDR3 does not end in the conserved phenylalanine or tryptophan, so this is likely a read error. The genes are TRBV20-1 and TRBJ1-5; D is ambiguous. This CDR3 has 12 residues. CDR1 is DFQATT and CDR2 is SNEGSKA in the germline V gene (reference sequence). V dropped 2 bases and J dropped 2 bases, with 4 bases sitting between them. The CDR3, as DNA: TGCAGTGCTAGAAACGGCAATCAGCCCCAGCATTCT. Translated, it gives CSARNGNQPQHS.

This chain links TRBV12-3 or TRBV12-4 with TRBJ2-1; D unresolved. CDR3 length: 16 amino acids. V gave up 1 base and J gave up 2 bases, with 12 bases separating them. CDR3 coding DNA: TGTGCCAGCAGTTTAGGATTTCCGTCAGCCTACAATGAGCAGTTCTTC. It is translated as CASSLGFPSAYNEQFF.

This rearrangement joins TRBV10-3 to TRBJ2-7, with D perhaps matching TRBD2 (6 bases). The CDR3 covers 15 residues. The V end was cut by 0 bases, the J end by 4 bases, with 13 bases between. Germline V gene lookup returns CDR1 ENHRY and CDR2 SYGVKD. The CDR3: CAISESGGIGYEQYF. The CDR3 DNA is TGTGCCATCAGTGAGTCGGGAGGTATCGGGTACGAGCAGTACTTC.

This CDR3 reads CASIGRGLNEKLFF. CDR3 bases: TGTGCCAGCATCGGGAGGGGGCTTAATGAAAAACTGTTTTTT. The chain is built from TRBV28 and TRBJ1-4, with TRBD1 matching over 7 bases. CDR3 size: 14 residues. CDR1 is MDHEN and CDR2 is SYDVKM in the germline V gene. V lost 7 bases, J lost 4 bases, and 6 bases stayed unmatched.

The genes are TRBV28 and TRBJ1-6; no clear D. Germline V gives CDR1 MDHEN, CDR2 SYDVKM. CDR3 length equals 14 residues. V lost 3 bases and J 8 bases, leaving 11 bases between the germline ends. CDR3 residues: CASSFIGGDSPLHF. DNA of the CDR3: TGTGCCAGCAGTTTTATCGGTGGGGATTCACCCCTCCACTTT.

The chain carries TRBV27 and TRBJ2-5, with a weak D call TRBD2 (6 bases). This CDR3 is built from 16 residues. From germline, CDR1 is MNHEY and CDR2 SMNVEV (reference sequence). Trimming removed 1 base from V and 5 bases from J, with 17 bases in between. CDR3 DNA: TGTGCCAGCAGTTTATTTGGAGCGGGCGGCTCGGAGACCCAGTACTTC. Translation gives CASSLFGAGGSETQYF.

Many counts were recorded for this clonotype. The rearrangement joins TRBV12-3 or TRBV12-4 to TRBJ1-1; D not certain. There are 15 residues in the CDR3. With 5 bases removed from V and 1 base from J, the gap between germline ends came to 14 bases. CDR3 region: CASSPFRGPNTEAFF. CDR3 coding DNA: TGTGCCAGCAGTCCCTTCCGTGGGCCGAACACTGAAGCTTTCTTT.

The chain recombines TRBV20-1 with TRBJ2-7; TRBD1 might be the D (5 bases). Germline values: CDR1 DFQATT, CDR2 SNEGSKA (reference sequence). The V gene lost 0 bases and the J gene lost 0 bases, with 12 bases spanning the gap. The CDR3 runs to 15 residues. Here the CDR3 reads CSARDPTETSYEQYF. The DNA for the CDR3 is TGCAGTGCTAGAGATCCGACAGAGACCTCCTACGAGCAGTACTTC.